This section outlines one TCR beta chain sequence together with its context. Its antigen is currently not known. Within one base of it there is no much larger clone, and no base qualities were kept. The source of the sample is a study of blood T cell repertoires in COVID-19 (dated by TCRdb to the early 2020s). With regard to the full study: Collaborator samples came from the United States, Italy and Spain and covered acute and convalescent phases of COVID-19. The material from the prospective study consisted of cDNA or gDNA derived from T cells, B-cell-depleted T cells, or PBMCs. Subjects who had been exposed to COVID-19, were actively infected with it, or had recovered from it provided the deeply sampled blood TCRbeta repertoires that made up the dataset. A freely available public database, intended as a resource for researchers studying the immune response to SARS-CoV-2, is where the repertoires were released. The samples were drawn from the first 160 participants of the ongoing ImmuneRACE study and from 950 to 1,500 subjects provided by 6 global collaborators. A de-identified subject ID, COVID-19 status, age in years and sex were almost always included in the sample metadata. Where available, HLA class I and class II types were taken from metadata supplied by the sample provider and were not determined by assay-based typing.

Each collaborating institution followed its own protocols to collect whole blood in K2EDTA tubes. Collaborator samples were shipped for TCRbeta analysis as frozen whole blood, isolated PBMCs, or DNA extracted from either sample type. The immunoSEQ Assay, a bias-controlled multiplex PCR, was used to amplify TCRbeta CDR3 regions from genomic DNA. In the paper's pipeline: The number of nucleated cells in each sample was estimated by amplification of reference gene primers within the assay. Sequence reads were collapsed and filtered to measure the absolute abundance of every unique TCRbeta CDR3 rearrangement. For each sample, productive Simpson clonality was calculated by taking the square root of Simpson's diversity index across productive rearrangements. The clones in this table, taken by TCRdb from immuneACCESS, are in-frame only. Not every clone is retained; where verified, under half of the shortfall comes from an unresolved V gene, and the cause of the rest is unknown. Clone size and V and J calls were adopted from that table, with D and trimming inferred from the DNA. A total of 230,000 or so clones appear in this sample, under 90% of them only once. The top ten hold just under 20% of the sample.

Its CDR3 holds 15 amino acids, cysteine through phenylalanine. Here the CDR3 DNA is all that survives: 45 bases in frame from base 1. Trimming at the junction amounts to 6 bases on V and 6 bases on J, and the germline ends lie 15 bases apart. The germline V gene (reference sequence) provides CDR1 LNHDA and CDR2 SQIVND. The investigation overall reported the following: The quantity of clinical and demographic metadata differed by source and by participant and was supplied without curation.

The receptor was derived from a man under 40 with active or convalescent COVID-19. The sequence is built from TRBV19 and TRBJ1-6, with no D gene named confidently. The sample comprised peripheral blood. The nucleotides are TGTGCCAGTAGCTGGGGATCTGAGGGTAATTCACCCCTCCACTTT. This sequence encodes CASSWGSEGNSPLHF.